Sequencing of this TCR beta chain was carried out in a study of cytomegalovirus exposure and HLA in healthy donors. Findings and caveats of the study: Reportedly, cytomegalovirus status was diagnosed with high sensitivity and specificity.

Though nominally healthy at sampling, donors likely had unrecorded immune exposures. Germline assignment: CDR1 LNHNV and CDR2 YYDKDF (reference sequence). V lost 0 bases and J 8 bases, leaving 10 bases between the germline ends. The CDR3 consists of 13 residues. The primer mix had 60 Vbeta and 13 Jbeta primers. Repertoires were generated with immunoSEQ multiplex PCR, while TCRdb's copy carries only in-frame clones and drops some. Here the sample spans roughly 90,000 clones, around three quarters being singletons. A note on this clone: What it binds is unknown.

This TCR derives from a man in his thirties or forties in good health and CMV-seronegative. The sample comprised PBMCs. V is TRBV15 and J is TRBJ1-1, with a possible D match to TRBD1 (5 bases). CDR3 in amino acids: CATSREEPGEAFF. CDR3 in DNA: TGTGCCACCAGCAGAGAAGAACCAGGGGAAGCTTTCTTT.